The 31 T cell receptor beta chains below were found in one sample sequenced in a study of blood T cell repertoires in COVID-19. Measured with immunoSEQ multiplex PCR; TCRdb has only the in-frame clones, and not every one. This sample has about 100,000 clones; approximately 82% occur once, and the top ten carry 4% to 4.5%. Specimen: peripheral blood. The receptors were sampled from a woman aged 70-85 years with acute or convalescent COVID-19.

The J gene is TRBJ2-1, the V gene TRBV7-6; D gene uncertain. Per germline, CDR1 SGHVS and CDR2 FNYEAQ. The CDR3 extends over 13 amino acids. Trimming pared 4 bases from V and 6 bases from J, leaving 10 bases between. The CDR3 loop is CASSSTPANEQFF. The CDR3 coding sequence is TGTGCCAGCAGCTCGACTCCGGCCAATGAGCAGTTCTTC.

This rearrangement joins TRBV20-1 to TRBJ2-5, with 9 bases lining up with TRBD2. The CDR3 extends over 14 amino acids. Losses at the gene ends were 3 bases for V and 4 bases for J; bases not matched to a gene: 6. CDR1 and CDR2 (germline): DFQATT, SNEGSKA (reference sequence). CDR3: CSASSGRGLETQYF. CDR3 nucleotides: TGCAGTGCTAGTAGCGGGAGAGGCCTAGAGACCCAGTACTTC.

The chain combines TRBV4-3 with TRBJ1-1; TRBD1 matches 10 bases. V gave up 1 base and J gave up 10 bases; unmatched junction bases: 6. The V gene's germline CDR1 is LGHNA and CDR2 YSLEER. The CDR3 is made up of 14 amino acids. The CDR3 protein is CASSQGGTGDGAFF. Here the CDR3 DNA reads TGCGCCAGCAGCCAAGGGGGGACAGGGGATGGAGCTTTCTTT.

CDR3 nucleotide sequence: TGTGCCAGCGCCGGGACAGCGAATGGCTACACCTTC. Amino acid sequence: CASAGTANGYTF. The chain recombines TRBV3-1 (or the pseudogene TRBV3-2) with TRBJ1-2, with 7 bases that match TRBD1. CDR1 and CDR2 from the germline V gene are LGHDT and YNNKEL (reference sequence). The CDR3 extends over 12 amino acids. Unmatched junction bases numbered 6, after V lost 8 bases and J lost 6 bases.

The chain carries TRBV2 and TRBJ2-5, with 13 nucleotides matching TRBD2. Germline V gene sequence: CDR1 SNHLY, CDR2 FYNNEI. CDR3 length: 18 amino acids. Trimming at V came to 6 bases and at J to 4 bases, leaving 14 bases not matched to a gene. The CDR3 region is CASRQQAILAGGRETQYF. CDR3 DNA: TGTGCCAGCAGGCAACAGGCCATACTAGCGGGGGGGCGAGAGACCCAGTACTTC.

The V gene is TRBV11-1, the J gene TRBJ2-3; 11 bases align to TRBD1. J lost 4 bases, V lost 5 bases, and 8 bases had no gene match. The CDR3 totals 16 residues. Germline lookup yields CDR1 SGHAT and CDR2 FQDESV (reference sequence). DNA of the CDR3: TGTGCCAGCAGCGCCGGGGACAGGGGGGGACCAGATACGCAGTATTTT. This encodes CASSAGDRGGPDTQYF.

In nucleotides, the CDR3 is TGTGCCAGCAGTTTATCGCAGGGTTGGGATGAGCAGTTCTTC. Protein sequence: CASSLSQGWDEQFF. The chain joins TRBV28 to TRBJ2-1, with D maybe TRBD1 (5 bases). This CDR3 has 14 residues. Germline values: CDR1 MDHEN, CDR2 SYDVKM. Trimming took off 1 base at V and 8 bases at J, with 12 bases between the two ends.

This clone turned up a few times. The chain is built from TRBV5-1 and TRBJ1-2; D not resolved. Trimming removed 4 bases at V and 8 bases at J, with 15 bases between. Germline values: CDR1 SGHRS, CDR2 YFSETQ. This CDR3 region has 13 residues. The chain's CDR3 is CASSPFSSGGYTF. For the CDR3, the DNA is TGCGCCAGCAGCCCCTTTTCCTCGGGGGGCTACACCTTC.

This clone was picked up a small number of times. The chain recombines TRBV6-1 with TRBJ1-6; no clear D gene. This CDR3 contains 12 residues. From germline, CDR1 is MNHNS and CDR2 SASEGT. V gave up 1 base and J gave up 7 bases, with 2 bases separating them. The CDR3 protein is CASSEVNSPLHF. For the CDR3, the DNA is TGTGCCAGCAGTGAAGTAAATTCACCCCTCCACTTT.

This chain joins TRBV18 and TRBJ2-7; 8 nucleotides line up with TRBD1. This CDR3 has 17 residues. Looked up from germline, CDR1 is KGHSH and CDR2 is LQKENI. V shed 3 bases, J shed 0 bases, and the junction held 10 bases outside the gene matches. Written as DNA, the CDR3 is TGTGCCAGCTCACCGCGACTTAATGGACAGGGCTCCTACGAGCAGTACTTC. Translating gives CASSPRLNGQGSYEQYF.

This chain links TRBV18 with TRBJ2-6, with 7 nucleotides matching TRBD2. Trimming removed 6 bases from V and 4 bases from J; junction bases left unmatched: 6. The germline gives CDR1 KGHSH, CDR2 LQKENI. The CDR3 extends over 15 amino acids. CDR3 sequence: CASSPGGRGANVLTF. Here the CDR3 DNA reads TGTGCCAGCTCCCCGGGGGGTCGCGGGGCCAACGTCCTGACTTTC.

V is TRBV4-1 and J is TRBJ1-3; the D gene is possibly TRBD1 (5 bases). The CDR3 spans 16 residues. The germline V and J ends were trimmed by 1 base and 0 bases, with 10 bases remaining between them. The germline gives CDR1 MGHRA, CDR2 YSYEKL. CDR3 nucleotide sequence: TGCGCCAGCAGCCAAGGGCCACAGGACTCTGGAAACACCATATATTTT. The encoded protein is CASSQGPQDSGNTIYF.

CDR3 bases: TGCGCCAGCAGCCAGGGACAGGCCCAAGAGACCCAGTACTTC. Its translation: CASSQGQAQETQYF. The chain is built from TRBV5-1 and TRBJ2-5, with 8 bases identical to TRBD1. Germline CDR1 SGHRS, CDR2 YFSETQ. There are 14 residues in the CDR3. Trimming cost V 4 bases and J 1 base; bases outside gene matches: 3.

The rearrangement joins TRBV5-8 to TRBJ1-1; a possible D gene is TRBD1 (5 bases). CDR1 and CDR2 (germline): SGHTS, YDEGEE. The CDR3 totals 15 residues. The ends were cut back, 1 base at V and 11 bases at J, with 21 bases in the middle. CDR3 in amino acids: CASSLMGPRMGKAFF. CDR3 in DNA: TGTGCCAGCAGCTTGATGGGGCCCCGAATGGGGAAGGCTTTCTTT.

The gene calls are TRBV6-1 and TRBJ1-5; D may be TRBD1 (5 bases). V was pared by 3 bases and J by 6 bases, with 18 bases between. The CDR3 runs 16 residues. Germline loops: CDR1 MNHNS, CDR2 SASEGT. This chain's CDR3 is CASSEGGIWTTQPQHF. CDR3 coding DNA: TGTGCCAGCAGTGAGGGGGGGATTTGGACCACTCAGCCCCAGCATTTT.

This clone was observed once. The chain employs TRBV7-9 and TRBJ2-3; perhaps TRBD2 as D (5 bases). Deletions cut 3 bases from V and 2 bases from J, with 15 bases between. Germline CDR1 and CDR2: SEHNR and FQNEAQ (reference sequence). The CDR3 is 16 amino acids. CDR3 region: CASSFLEGALTDTQYF. Here the CDR3 DNA reads TGTGCCAGCAGCTTCCTTGAGGGAGCGCTCACAGATACGCAGTATTTT. Based on the CDR3 plus reference TRBV7-9 and TRBJ2-3, the full variable domain is DTGVSQNPRHKITKRGQNVTFRCDPISEHNRLYWYRQTLGQGPEFLTYFQNEAQLEKSRLLSDRFSAERPKGSFSTLEIQRTEQGDSAMYLCASSFLEGALTDTQYFGPGTRLTVL.

The V and J genes are TRBV10-3 and TRBJ1-2; the D gene is possibly TRBD1 (5 bases). V was clipped by 0 bases and J by 4 bases, with 12 bases between them. CDR3 size: 15 residues. Per the germline V gene, CDR1 is ENHRY and CDR2 is SYGVKD. The CDR3 sequence: CAISESRGSLYGYTF. CDR3 in DNA: TGTGCCATCAGTGAGTCAAGGGGCTCCCTCTATGGCTACACCTTC.

The chain combines TRBV6-5 with TRBJ2-7, with 12 bases aligning to TRBD2. The germline V gene encodes CDR1 MNHEY and CDR2 SVGAGI. The CDR3 contains 14 residues. The V segment lost 6 bases and the J segment 2 bases; nucleotides outside the gene matches: 2. This chain's CDR3 is CASRLAGGTYEQYF. CDR3 nucleotide sequence: TGTGCCAGCAGGCTAGCGGGAGGGACCTACGAGCAGTACTTC.

CDR3 protein: CATSDPTGVDGDTQYF. The CDR3 DNA sequence: TGTGCCACCAGTGATCCAACGGGGGTTGATGGAGATACGCAGTATTTT. This rearrangement joins TRBV24-1 to TRBJ2-3, with D possibly TRBD2 on 6 matching bases. V lost 3 bases to trimming and J lost 5 bases, with 17 bases between them. Germline values: CDR1 KGHDR, CDR2 SFDVKD. This CDR3 spans 16 amino acids.

This clone has only one observation. This chain links TRBV24-1 with TRBJ1-2, with TRBD1 matching 10 bases. The CDR3 runs 14 residues. The J segment lost 8 bases and the V segment lost 2 bases, leaving 4 bases of the junction unmatched. Germline V gives CDR1 KGHDR, CDR2 SFDVKD. The CDR3 spells CATSDSTGGRGYTF. The CDR3 DNA reads as TGTGCCACCAGTGATTCGACAGGGGGCAGGGGCTACACCTTC.

V is TRBV7-3 and J is TRBJ2-6; D uncertain. Between the trimmed V and J ends, which lost 5 bases and 6 bases, there was a span of 11 bases. Germline values: CDR1 SGHTA, CDR2 FQGTGA. The CDR3 covers 14 residues. CDR3 residues: CASSPRAKANVLTF. CDR3 in DNA: TGTGCCAGCAGCCCTCGCGCCAAGGCCAACGTCCTGACTTTC. Complete variable domain (other parts from reference TRBV7-3 and TRBJ2-6): GAGVSQTPSNKVTEKGKYVELRCDPISGHTALYWYRQSLGQGPEFLIYFQGTGAADDSGLPNDRFFAVRPEGSVSTLKIQRTERGDSAVYLCASSPRAKANVLTFGAGSRLTVL.

This chain connects TRBV28 to TRBJ1-2; a weak D match, TRBD1 (6 bases). This CDR3 spans 12 amino acids. V was clipped by 5 bases and J by 4 bases, with 8 bases between them. CDR1 MDHEN and CDR2 SYDVKM come from the germline V gene. CDR3 nucleotide sequence: TGTGCCAGCAGTCTAGGGGGCTATGGCTACACCTTC. It specifies CASSLGGYGYTF.

The chain is built from TRBV7-3 and TRBJ2-3, with 7 bases identical to TRBD2. V lost 2 bases and J lost 3; bases outside the gene matches: 8. Looked up from germline, CDR1 is SGHTA and CDR2 is FQGTGA. The CDR3 loop spans 16 amino acids. The CDR3: CASSLESGGWTDTQYF. The DNA of the CDR3 is TGTGCCAGCAGCTTAGAGTCGGGAGGATGGACAGATACGCAGTATTTT.

The J gene is TRBJ1-2, the V gene TRBV9, with D tentatively TRBD1 (5 bases). CDR3 length: 13 residues. The ends were cut back, 5 bases at V and 0 bases at J, with 8 bases in the middle. The germline V gene encodes CDR1 SGDLS and CDR2 YYNGEE. The CDR3 loop reads CASRGEANYGYTF. The CDR3 DNA is TGTGCCAGCAGAGGGGAAGCTAACTATGGCTACACCTTC.

This chain connects TRBV27 to TRBJ1-5; TRBD1 matches 8 bases. The germline gives CDR1 MNHEY, CDR2 SMNVEV (reference sequence). V gave up 3 bases and J gave up 4 bases; unmatched junction bases: 2. The CDR3 is 14 residues long. The CDR3: CASSLGQANQPQHF. CDR3 coding DNA: TGTGCCAGCAGTTTGGGACAGGCAAATCAGCCCCAGCATTTT.

The gene calls are TRBV18 and TRBJ1-5; a possible D gene is TRBD1 (5 bases). The V and J ends lost 4 bases and 7 bases respectively, with 17 bases between them. Looked up from germline, CDR1 is KGHSH and CDR2 is LQKENI. The CDR3 consists of 15 residues. CDR3 sequence reads: CASSLEPGSGQPQHF. CDR3 nucleotides: TGTGCCAGCTCACTGGAGCCAGGGTCGGGCCAGCCCCAGCATTTT. The full variable domain, in which reference TRBV18 and TRBJ1-5 provide the parts outside the CDR3, is NAGVMQNPRHLVRRRGQEARLRCSPMKGHSHVYWYRQLPEEGLKFMVYLQKENIIDESGMPKERFSAEFPKEGPSILRIQQVVRGDSAAYFCASSLEPGSGQPQHFGDGTRLSIL.

The chain links TRBV2 to TRBJ1-6, with TRBD1 matching over 9 bases. The CDR3 loop spans 18 amino acids. The germline V gene has CDR1 SNHLY and CDR2 FYNNEI. The V segment lost 5 bases and the J segment 9 bases; nucleotides outside the gene matches: 17. The CDR3 nucleotides read TGTGCCAGCAGTCCTCGTCCCGGGACAGGGACGGTTGTTTCACCCCTCCACTTT. Amino acid sequence: CASSPRPGTGTVVSPLHF.

This chain links TRBV5-4 with TRBJ2-7; 8 bases align to TRBD2. The V gene end was trimmed by 4 bases and the J gene end by 4 bases; junction bases not matched to a gene: 10. The length of the CDR3 is 15 residues. Germline-derived CDR1 and CDR2 are SGHNT and YYREEE (reference sequence). The CDR3 reads CASSGAGTSRYEQYF. The CDR3 DNA is TGTGCCAGCAGCGGTGCCGGGACTAGTAGGTACGAGCAGTACTTC.

The V and J genes are TRBV19 and TRBJ1-6; D is unclear. V was shortened by 5 bases and J by 6 bases, with 14 bases between the two germline ends. CDR1 and CDR2 (germline): LNHDA, SQIVND (reference sequence). The length of the CDR3 is 15 residues. CDR3 protein: CASSAPRGINSPLHF. Written as DNA, the CDR3 is TGTGCCAGTAGTGCCCCGAGAGGGATTAATTCACCCCTCCACTTT.

The chain recombines TRBV6-4 with TRBJ1-1; D gene uncertain. This CDR3 contains 13 residues. CDR1 MRHNA and CDR2 SNTAGT come from the germline V gene. Between the trimmed V and J ends, which lost 8 bases and 3 bases, there was a span of 13 bases. This CDR3 reads CASAFQRDTEAFF. The CDR3 nucleotides are TGTGCCAGCGCTTTCCAGAGGGACACTGAAGCTTTCTTT.

The genes are TRBV5-5 and TRBJ2-7; 10 positions match TRBD2. The J segment lost 0 bases and the V segment lost 4 bases, leaving 4 bases of the junction unmatched. Per germline, CDR1 SGHKS and CDR2 YYEKEE (reference sequence). The CDR3 totals 15 residues. The CDR3 protein is CASSAAGGSSYEQYV. The CDR3, as DNA: TGTGCCAGCAGCGCAGCGGGGGGGAGCTCCTACGAGCAGTACGTC.